Each of the 30 T cell receptor beta chains below was sequenced from the same sample in a study of cytomegalovirus exposure and HLA in healthy donors. Both 60 Vbeta primers and 13 Jbeta primers went into the PCR. This table comes from immunoSEQ multiplex PCR, and its TCRdb copy is limited to in-frame clones, with some not included. The sample shows over 95,000 clones, around 77% of them seen only once. Input material: PBMCs. Every receptor here comes from a man between 35 and 55 years old in good health and CMV-seronegative.

The chain recombines TRBV5-6 with TRBJ1-1; 9 positions match TRBD1. This CDR3 has 15 amino acids. V was clipped by 4 bases and J by 6 bases; unmatched bases: 10. Germline assignment: CDR1 SGHDT and CDR2 YYEEEE. The DNA for the CDR3 is TGTGCCAGCAGCACCCGGGACAGGGTGCTCGCTGAAGCTTTCTTT. Translation gives CASSTRDRVLAEAFF.

The V gene is TRBV7-6, the J gene TRBJ2-2; 10 bases are a match to TRBD1. The J segment lost 6 bases and the V segment lost 5 bases, leaving 6 bases of the junction unmatched. This CDR3 contains 15 residues. Germline assignment: CDR1 SGHVS and CDR2 FNYEAQ. The CDR3 sequence: CASSPGQGESGELFF. CDR3 coding DNA: TGTGCCAGCAGCCCCGGACAGGGGGAGTCCGGGGAGCTGTTTTTT.

The chain links TRBV9 to TRBJ2-5; D is uncertain. Germline V gives CDR1 SGDLS, CDR2 YYNGEE. The CDR3 totals 13 residues. V was clipped by 0 bases and J by 1 base, with 4 bases between them. CDR3 amino acids: CASSVAGQETQYF. In DNA, the CDR3 is TGTGCCAGCAGCGTAGCGGGCCAAGAGACCCAGTACTTC. The whole variable domain, remainder taken from reference TRBV9 and TRBJ2-5, is DSGVTQTPKHLITATGQRVTLRCSPRSGDLSVYWYQQSLDQGLQFLIQYYNGEERAKGNILERFSAQQFPDLHSELNLSSLELGDSALYFCASSVAGQETQYFGPGTRLLVL.

The DNA of the CDR3 is TGTGCCAGCAGCTCGGTCTCCTACAATGAGCAGTTCTTC. Its protein product is CASSSVSYNEQFF. The rearrangement joins TRBV5-4 to TRBJ2-1; no clear D gene. Per the germline V gene, CDR1 is SGHNT and CDR2 is YYREEE (reference sequence). The CDR3 length is 13 residues. V lost 3 bases, J lost 0 bases, and 4 bases lay in between. The whole variable domain, filled in from reference TRBV5-4 and TRBJ2-1, reads ETGVTQSPTHLIKTRGQQVTLRCSSQSGHNTVSWYQQALGQGPQFIFQYYREEENGRGNFPPRFSGLQFPNYSSELNVNALELDDSALYLCASSSVSYNEQFFGPGTRLTVL.

This chain joins TRBV5-4 and TRBJ2-1, with D perhaps matching TRBD2 (6 bases). This CDR3 comprises 14 residues. Germline V lookup: CDR1 SGHNT, CDR2 YYREEE (reference sequence). V was trimmed by 4 bases and J by 5 bases, leaving 13 bases between them. CDR3 in DNA: TGTGCCAGCAGCCAAGGACTACCGAACAATGAGCAGTTCTTC. This encodes CASSQGLPNNEQFF.

The chain links TRBV9 to TRBJ1-2, with a tentative D call TRBD1 (5 bases). Germline values: CDR1 SGDLS, CDR2 YYNGEE. The germline V and J ends were trimmed by 0 bases and 0 bases, with 9 bases remaining between them. There are 15 residues in the CDR3. This CDR3 reads CASSVVAGPNYGYTF. The CDR3 nucleotides are TGTGCCAGCAGCGTAGTAGCGGGGCCTAACTATGGCTACACCTTC.

V gene TRBV13 combines with J gene TRBJ2-3; 8 nucleotides agree with TRBD2. J gave up 2 bases and V 6 bases, and 10 bases lay outside the gene matches. The CDR3 consists of 16 residues. Germline V CDR1 and CDR2: PRHDT, FYEKMQ (reference sequence). CDR3 sequence: CASRSGLAGVTDTQYF. DNA of the CDR3: TGTGCCAGCAGATCAGGACTAGCTGGAGTCACAGATACGCAGTATTTT.

The chain couples TRBV7-2 to TRBJ2-5; the match to TRBD2 covers 7 bases. V shed 7 bases, J shed 4 bases, and the junction held 9 bases outside the gene matches. The V gene's germline CDR1 is SGHTA and CDR2 FQGNSA. The CDR3 extends over 14 amino acids. CDR3 DNA: TGTGCCAGCACCCGCAGCGGGGTTGGAGAGACCCAGTACTTC. Its protein is CASTRSGVGETQYF.

This chain joins TRBV14 and TRBJ2-5; 7 bases match TRBD1. The CDR3 has 16 residues. V lost 0 bases, J lost 5 bases, and 9 bases stayed unmatched. The V gene's germline CDR1 is SGHDN and CDR2 FVKESK. The CDR3 nucleotides are TGTGCCAGCAGCCAAGAATCGAAAAGGGGGCGTGAGACCCAGTACTTC. Translated: CASSQESKRGRETQYF.

In its sample, this clone was seen once. This chain connects TRBV6-6 to TRBJ2-3, with D maybe TRBD2 (6 bases). The V end was cut by 4 bases, the J end by 4 bases, with 12 bases between. This CDR3 contains 14 residues. CDR1 and CDR2 from the germline V gene are MNHNY and SVGAGI (reference sequence). The CDR3 region has the DNA TGTGCCAGCAGTTGGTTGCGGGGACCAGATACGCAGTATTTT. It codes for CASSWLRGPDTQYF.

J is TRBJ2-7 and V is TRBV29-1; 9 bases match TRBD1. The CDR3 is made up of 16 amino acids. Trimming cost V 6 bases and J 4 bases; bases outside gene matches: 16. The V gene's germline CDR1 is SQVTM and CDR2 ANQGSEA. CDR3 nucleotides: TGCAGCGTCGCAGCCAATCCGGGACAGGGATTGTACGAGCAGTACTTC. Encoded protein: CSVAANPGQGLYEQYF.

The chain employs TRBV6-5 and TRBJ1-6; 7 nucleotides agree with TRBD1. This CDR3 spans 15 amino acids. The V and J ends lost 6 bases and 5 bases, in that order; junction bases with no gene match: 7. Germline V gives CDR1 MNHEY, CDR2 SVGAGI. CDR3 DNA: TGTGCCAGCAGGTTTGACGGGACAGATAATTCACCCCTCCACTTT. It codes for CASRFDGTDNSPLHF.

This clone was picked up a small number of times. The chain has TRBV28 and TRBJ1-6, with 9 positions matching TRBD1. V lost 4 bases and J lost 0; bases outside the gene matches: 1. The V gene's germline CDR1 is MDHEN and CDR2 SYDVKM. The CDR3 has 16 amino acids. In DNA form, the CDR3 reads TGTGCCAGCAGTTCGGGACAGGGCTCCTATAATTCACCCCTCCACTTT. Translation gives CASSSGQGSYNSPLHF.

This chain links TRBV7-3 with TRBJ2-5, with 7 nucleotides matching TRBD1. The V gene's germline CDR1 is SGHTA and CDR2 FQGTGA. V dropped 1 base and J dropped 5; count of bases not matched to a gene: 4. CDR3 length: 14 residues. CDR3 coding DNA: TGTGCCAGCAGCTTAAAGGGGGCTCAGGAGACCCAGTACTTC. Protein product: CASSLKGAQETQYF.

The chain uses TRBV5-4 and TRBJ2-5, with 7 bases fitting TRBD2. V shed 3 bases, J shed 4 bases, and the junction held 3 bases outside the gene matches. This CDR3 comprises 13 residues. CDR1 and CDR2 from the germline V gene are SGHNT and YYREEE (reference sequence). CDR3 amino acids: CASSWGGGETQYF. The CDR3 DNA reads as TGTGCCAGCAGCTGGGGGGGAGGAGAGACCCAGTACTTC.

This chain uses TRBV25-1 with TRBJ2-1, with 11 bases that match TRBD2. The CDR3 consists of 17 residues. With 3 bases clipped from V and 5 bases from J, the junction kept 9 bases outside the gene matches. CDR1 is MGHDK, CDR2 SYGVNS, per germline. The CDR3 sequence: CASSEGSGRGSNNEQFF. CDR3 coding DNA: TGTGCCAGCAGTGAGGGTAGCGGGAGGGGGTCCAACAATGAGCAGTTCTTC. Looking up the rest from reference TRBV25-1 and TRBJ2-1 gives the full variable domain: EADIYQTPRYLVIGTGKKITLECSQTMGHDKMYWYQQDPGMELHLIHYSYGVNSTEKGDLSSESTVSRIRTEHFPLTLESARPSHTSQYLCASSEGSGRGSNNEQFFGPGTRLTVL.

The chain uses TRBV6-1 and TRBJ2-7; 12 bases map to TRBD1. This CDR3 comprises 16 residues. Germline CDR1 MNHNS, CDR2 SASEGT. The trim removed 3 bases at V and 4 bases at J, leaving 7 bases unmatched. DNA of the CDR3: TGTGCCAGCAGTGACCACCGGGGACAGGGGGCTTACGAGCAGTACTTC. Amino acids: CASSDHRGQGAYEQYF.

The V and J genes are TRBV7-9 and TRBJ1-5; D is undetermined. Germline loops: CDR1 SEHNR, CDR2 FQNEAQ (reference sequence). The V end lost 3 bases, the J end lost 9 bases, and 9 bases lay between the germline ends. The CDR3 has 12 residues. The CDR3 is CASSLPSGPQHF. Written as DNA, the CDR3 is TGTGCCAGCAGCTTGCCGTCAGGGCCCCAGCATTTT.

As to this clone: Other DNA sequences in this sample translate to the same CDR3. The rearrangement uses TRBV30 and TRBJ2-3; no clear D gene. This CDR3 comprises 13 residues. Germline V gene data show CDR1 as GTSNPN and CDR2 as SVGIG (reference sequence). V was shortened by 5 bases and J by 2 bases, with 11 bases between the two germline ends. Here the CDR3 reads CAWAGPSTDTQYF. The CDR3 nucleotides are TGTGCCTGGGCAGGCCCTTCCACAGATACGCAGTATTTT.

This sequence joins TRBV20-1 and TRBJ2-7; D gene uncertain. Trimming pared 0 bases from V and 6 bases from J, leaving 6 bases between. Per germline, CDR1 DFQATT and CDR2 SNEGSKA (reference sequence). The CDR3 runs 11 residues. In nucleotides, the CDR3 is TGCAGTGCTAGAGATACAACCGAGCAGTACTTC. The encoded protein is CSARDTTEQYF.

The chain uses TRBV6-5 and TRBJ2-2; maybe TRBD2 (6 bases). The CDR3 sequence is 15 residues long. Germline CDR1 is MNHEY and CDR2 is SVGAGI. Trimming left V 4 bases short and J 1 base short, with 10 bases between. This chain's CDR3 is CASSSGGWNTGELFF. The CDR3 nucleotides are TGTGCCAGCAGTTCTGGAGGGTGGAACACCGGGGAGCTGTTTTTT.

This chain links TRBV5-1 with TRBJ2-3; possible D gene TRBD2, 6 bases. Trimming stripped 1 base from V and 1 base from J, with 10 bases between. This CDR3 spans 15 amino acids. The germline CDR1 and CDR2 sequences are SGHRS and YFSETQ. The CDR3 here is CASSLRDSGTDTQYF. As DNA, the CDR3 is TGCGCCAGCAGCTTGAGGGACTCTGGCACAGATACGCAGTATTTT.

The chain has TRBV18 and TRBJ1-4, with D uncertain. Germline CDR1 KGHSH, CDR2 LQKENI. Trimming stripped 1 base from V and 6 bases from J, with 6 bases between. The length of the CDR3 is 13 residues. CDR3 in amino acids: CASSPLSDEKLFF. CDR3 DNA: TGTGCCAGCTCACCACTTTCGGATGAAAAACTGTTTTTT.

This chain uses TRBV23-1 with TRBJ1-6; D remains unclear. TRBV23-1 is an ORF for which the function is uncertain. Trimming took off 3 bases at V and 3 bases at J, with 9 bases between the two ends. The CDR3 spans 15 residues. Here the CDR3 reads CASSQSTSYNSPLHF. In nucleotides, the CDR3 is TGCGCCAGCAGTCAGTCGACAAGCTATAATTCACCCCTCCACTTT.

CDR3 nucleotides: TGTGCCAGCAGCCATTGGACAGGGGGGCACGAGCAGTACTTC. This translates into CASSHWTGGHEQYF. The J gene is TRBJ2-7, the V gene TRBV13; 10 positions match TRBD1. The germline V gene has CDR1 PRHDT and CDR2 FYEKMQ (reference sequence). The junction had 6 bases not matched to a gene; V was cut back by 5 bases and J by 5 bases. This CDR3 contains 14 residues.

The rearrangement links TRBV10-3 to TRBJ2-5; 8 bases agree with TRBD1. CDR3 size: 17 residues. The germline CDR1 and CDR2 sequences are ENHRY and SYGVKD. J gave up 5 bases and V 11 bases, and 22 bases lay outside the gene matches. DNA of the CDR3: TGTGCCGCGCAACGGCCTCCGGGACAGGTGGTTGACGAGACCCAGTACTTC. Protein sequence: CAAQRPPGQVVDETQYF.

The rearrangement joins TRBV28 to TRBJ2-1; 10 bases match TRBD1. This CDR3 contains 15 residues. The junction had 3 bases not matched to a gene; V was cut back by 3 bases and J by 4 bases. Per the germline V gene, CDR1 is MDHEN and CDR2 is SYDVKM. The DNA for the CDR3 is TGTGCCAGCAGTTTGGACAGGGGGGGGTACAATGAGCAGTTCTTC. The encoded protein is CASSLDRGGYNEQFF.

The chain joins TRBV28 to TRBJ1-1, with D hard to call. CDR1 MDHEN and CDR2 SYDVKM come from the germline V gene. Trimming pared 7 bases from V and 7 bases from J, leaving 7 bases between. The CDR3 spans 10 residues. The CDR3 coding sequence is TGTGCCAGCAAAGCGGGTGAAGCTTTCTTT. The encoded protein is CASKAGEAFF.

Note on this clone: At the DNA level, this CDR3 is encoded by other sequences in the same sample as well. This chain uses TRBV4-1 with TRBJ1-5, with D perhaps matching TRBD1 (5 bases). This CDR3 is built from 16 residues. Germline CDR1 is MGHRA and CDR2 is YSYEKL. Trimming pared 0 bases from V and 0 bases from J, leaving 9 bases between. CDR3 protein: CASSQDPGNSNQPQHF. Here the CDR3 DNA reads TGCGCCAGCAGCCAAGATCCAGGGAATAGCAATCAGCCCCAGCATTTT.

The chain uses TRBV29-1 and TRBJ1-1; no clear D. The CDR3 consists of 10 residues. Looked up from germline, CDR1 is SQVTM and CDR2 is ANQGSEA. Trimming left V 7 bases short and J 0 bases short, with 3 bases between. DNA of the CDR3: TGCAGCGCCATGAACACTGAAGCTTTCTTT. It yields the protein CSAMNTEAFF. Full variable domain (remainder filled in from reference TRBV29-1 and TRBJ1-1): SAVISQKPSRDICQRGTSLTIQCQVDSQVTMMFWYRQQPGQSLTLIATANQGSEATYESGFVIDKFPISRPNLTFSTLTVSNMSPEDSSIYLCSAMNTEAFFGQGTRLTVV.